The 13 T cell receptor beta chains listed next were all sequenced from one sample in a study of TIL therapy for anti-PD-1-resistant metastatic lung cancer. Sequencing used immunoSEQ v3. Here immunoSEQ multiplex PCR was the method, and the copy in TCRdb shows in-frame clones only, minus some. The sample lists some 43,000 clones; approximately 79% were seen once. As to time point: pre-treatment sample, taken before nivolumab and TIL therapy. Sequencing used blood, obtained at baseline. The receptors derive from a man between 65 and 85 years old with non-small cell lung cancer.

The chain has TRBV6-5 and TRBJ2-5; TRBD2 might be the D (5 bases). Judging by the DNA end, TRBJ2-7 fits better; the J call may be wrong. Germline-derived CDR1 and CDR2 are MNHEY and SVGAGI. The CDR3 extends over 13 amino acids. The CDR3 protein is CASKAKRGSEQYF. The CDR3 region has the DNA TGTGCCAGCAAGGCGAAGCGAGGGAGCGAGCAGTACTTC.

The genes are TRBV9 and TRBJ1-2, with 8 bases lining up with TRBD1. CDR3 length: 13 amino acids. Germline V CDR1 and CDR2: SGDLS, YYNGEE. V trimming: 5 bases; J trimming: 2 bases; junction bases outside the gene matches: 2. In nucleotides, the CDR3 is TGTGCCAGCAGGGGACAGGAGAACTATGGCTACACCTTC. Amino acids: CASRGQENYGYTF.

This chain connects TRBV7-2 to TRBJ1-4; no definite D call. CDR1 is SGHTA and CDR2 is FQGNSA in the germline V gene. The CDR3 runs 13 residues. Trimming took off 1 base at V and 7 bases at J, with 7 bases between the two ends. Written as DNA, the CDR3 is TGTGCCAGCAGCTTAGTGGGTAGTGAAAAACTGTTTTTT. This sequence encodes CASSLVGSEKLFF.

The CDR3 nucleotides are TGTGCCAGCAGTCCCTTTGGCCCCTACGAGCAGTACTTC. Amino acid sequence: CASSPFGPYEQYF. The rearrangement uses TRBV27 and TRBJ2-7; D gene unclear. Germline values: CDR1 MNHEY, CDR2 SMNVEV (reference sequence). The V end lost 5 bases, the J end lost 2 bases, and 10 bases lay between the germline ends. The CDR3 consists of 13 residues.

There are many counts of this clone. The gene calls are TRBV10-2 and TRBJ1-1; TRBD1 might be the D (6 bases). The CDR3 covers 15 residues. Germline values: CDR1 WSHSY, CDR2 SAAADI. V shed 6 bases and J shed 3 bases, with 17 bases lying between them. CDR3 in DNA: TGCGCCAGCAGACAAAATACAGGGTGGGACACTGAAGCTTTCTTT. This codes for CASRQNTGWDTEAFF.

This rearrangement joins TRBV6-5 to TRBJ2-7, with 11 bases matching TRBD1. This CDR3 region has 16 residues. Trimming cost V 2 bases and J 9 bases; bases outside gene matches: 12. Germline CDR1 reads MNHEY; CDR2 reads SVGAGI. The CDR3 reads CASSYLKDRGPLGQYF. The CDR3, as DNA: TGTGCCAGCAGTTACCTTAAGGACAGGGGGCCCTTAGGGCAGTACTTC.

The chain uses TRBV19 and TRBJ2-7; 12 bases agree with TRBD2. Germline V gene lookup returns CDR1 LNHDA and CDR2 SQIVND (reference sequence). The CDR3 has 16 amino acids. V lost 4 bases and J lost 0; bases outside the gene matches: 4. The CDR3 DNA is TGTGCCAGTAGTAAACCGGGACTAGCGGGCTCCTACGAGCAGTACTTC. It translates to CASSKPGLAGSYEQYF.

This clone has just a few counts. CDR3 DNA sequence: TGTGCCAGCAGCTTAGGAGTGACATTAGAAGCTTTCTTT. It encodes CASSLGVTLEAFF. This chain joins TRBV11-2 and TRBJ1-1; no reliable D call. V lost 1 base to trimming and J lost 8 bases, with 11 bases between them. This CDR3 has 13 residues. The V gene's germline CDR1 is SGHAT and CDR2 FQNNGV.

The rearrangement uses TRBV7-9 and TRBJ1-2, with 9 bases that match TRBD1. The CDR3 length is 12 residues. The V segment lost 4 bases and the J segment 8 bases; nucleotides outside the gene matches: 2. Germline CDR1 reads SEHNR; CDR2 reads FQNEAQ (reference sequence). CDR3 sequence: CASSSGQGGYTF. For the CDR3, the DNA is TGTGCCAGCAGCTCGGGACAGGGCGGCTACACCTTC.

The chain joins TRBV11-2 to TRBJ2-2; D is unresolved. The CDR3 is made up of 13 amino acids. V was cut by 5 bases and J by 1 base, with 5 bases left in between. Germline CDR1 SGHAT, CDR2 FQNNGV. The CDR3 DNA sequence: TGTGCCAGCAGCCCTCGGAACACCGGGGAGCTGTTTTTT. Encoded protein: CASSPRNTGELFF.

The chain couples TRBV4-2 to TRBJ2-3; a possible D gene is TRBD2 (5 bases). V lost 1 base, J lost 2 bases, and 10 bases lay in between. This CDR3 region has 15 residues. CDR1 is LGHNA, CDR2 YNFKEQ, per germline. CDR3 nucleotides: TGTGCCAGCAGCCAAGGCGGAGGAGACACAGATACGCAGTATTTT. Its translation: CASSQGGGDTDTQYF.

V and J are TRBV21-1 and TRBJ2-7; the table assigns TRBD2, which was not confirmed against the DNA. TRBV21-1 is an annotated pseudogene. The CDR3 runs 13 residues. In nucleotides, the CDR3 is TGTGCCAGCAGCATCGGGGGAGTAAACGAGCAGTACTTC. This gives the protein CASSIGGVNEQYF.

The chain carries TRBV7-8 and TRBJ1-5; a possible D gene is TRBD1 (6 bases). Germline values: CDR1 SGHVS, CDR2 FQNEAQ. This CDR3 contains 14 residues. Trimming removed 3 bases at V and 5 bases at J, with 11 bases between. The CDR3 nucleotides read TGTGCCAGCAGCTTCGCAGGGGAATATCAGCCCCAGCATTTT. Translating it yields CASSFAGEYQPQHF.